This T cell receptor beta chain is drawn from a study of cytomegalovirus exposure and HLA in healthy donors. Study observations and caveats: Most sequenced TCRs were rare (though some public TCRs occurred in many donors). The authors considered a cluster of highly shared sequence variants likely to be a sequencing artifact. Published work reported that the classifier diagnosed cytomegalovirus status with high specificity and sensitivity.

A note on this clone: Its antigen is as yet unknown.

PCR was performed using 60 Vbeta and 13 Jbeta primers. The protocol was immunoSEQ multiplex PCR, while the TCRdb copy is restricted to in-frame clones and leaves out a portion. The data show 150,000 to 200,000 clones, around 80% seen once. Material: PBMCs. The receptor was isolated from a woman aged 55-75 years in good health and CMV-seropositive.

This CDR3 reads CASSLGGGTYNEQFF. CDR3 coding DNA: TGTGCCAGCAGCTTGGGAGGGGGCACCTACAATGAGCAGTTCTTC. The chain employs TRBV5-4 and TRBJ2-1; TRBD1 matches 7 bases. Trimming removed 0 bases from V and 2 bases from J; junction bases left unmatched: 2. Germline V gene lookup returns CDR1 SGHNT and CDR2 YYREEE (reference sequence). This CDR3 region has 15 residues.